This T cell receptor (beta chain) comes out of a study of cytomegalovirus exposure and HLA in healthy donors. Overall study findings and caveats: A previous analysis found most TCR beta V segments productive roughly 90% or roughly 30% of the time. Many donors carried some public TCRs, although rarity characterized most TCR sequences.

The PCR was carried out with 60 Vbeta primers and 13 Jbeta primers. Clones were sequenced by immunoSEQ multiplex PCR, and TCRdb holds only the in-frame ones, with some missing. The table includes over 110,000 clones, around 78% detected once. A word on this clone: Its antigen is unidentified.

Source material: PBMCs. The receptor's source is a woman between 40 and 55 years old in good health and CMV-seropositive.

CDR3: CASRREYEQFF. The CDR3 DNA follows: TGCGCCAGCAGGCGGGAGTATGAGCAGTTCTTC. The rearrangement uses TRBV5-1 and TRBJ2-1; 7 bases are a match to TRBD2. The CDR3 runs to 11 residues. Germline trimming cut 5 bases from V and 8 bases from J; bases unmatched to any gene: 1. Germline loops: CDR1 SGHRS, CDR2 YFSETQ.